This note documents a single T cell receptor beta chain sequence. Antigen unknown. Trimming removed 1 base at V and 1 base at J, with 11 bases between. CDR3 length equals 15 residues. Germline V gene lookup returns CDR1 SGHTA and CDR2 FQGNSA. TCRdb fed the 5' RACE reads into MiXCR, producing one record per CDR3 protein. The sample shows tens of thousands of distinct CDR3 sequences, 25% to 30% of them seen only once. Whole-study results and caveats: Tumor Treg TCRs overlapped most with tumor naive CD4+ cells.

The receptor was isolated from a female donor with breast cancer. The chain carries TRBV7-2 and TRBJ2-7; possible D gene TRBD2, 5 bases. The material sequenced was tumor-infiltrating memory CD4+ T cells sorted from the breast tumor. Subset of the sample: memory CD4+ T cells, CD4+CD45RO+CD25-. The CDR3 DNA reads TGTGCCAGCAGCTTAGACGAGGGTAGGTCCTACGAGCAGTACTTC. This gives the protein CASSLDEGRSYEQYF.